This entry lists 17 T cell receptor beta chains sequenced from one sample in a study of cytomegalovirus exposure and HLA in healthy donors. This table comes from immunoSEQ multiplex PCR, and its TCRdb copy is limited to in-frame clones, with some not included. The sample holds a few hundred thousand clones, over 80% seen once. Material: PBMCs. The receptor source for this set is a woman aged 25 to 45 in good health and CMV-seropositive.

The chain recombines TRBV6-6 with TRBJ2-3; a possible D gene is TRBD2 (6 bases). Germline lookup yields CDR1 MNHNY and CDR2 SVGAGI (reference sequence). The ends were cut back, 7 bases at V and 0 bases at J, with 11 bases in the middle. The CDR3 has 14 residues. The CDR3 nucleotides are TGTGCCAGCACCTCAGGGAGGAGCACAGATACGCAGTATTTT. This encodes CASTSGRSTDTQYF.

DNA for the CDR3: TGTGCCAGCAGCCCTCTAAGGGCCAACGTCCTGACTTTC. Its translation is CASSPLRANVLTF. V usage is TRBV9 and J usage is TRBJ2-6, with D hard to call. The germline V gene has CDR1 SGDLS and CDR2 YYNGEE. The CDR3 runs to 13 residues. Trimming took off 4 bases at V and 5 bases at J, with 7 bases between the two ends.

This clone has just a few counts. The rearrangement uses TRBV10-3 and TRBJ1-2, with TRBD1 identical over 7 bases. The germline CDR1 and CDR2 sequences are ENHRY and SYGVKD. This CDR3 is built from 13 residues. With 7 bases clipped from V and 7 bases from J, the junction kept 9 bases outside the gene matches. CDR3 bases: TGTGCCATCAACCGACAGGGTTCGGGTGGCTACACCTTC. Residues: CAINRQGSGGYTF.

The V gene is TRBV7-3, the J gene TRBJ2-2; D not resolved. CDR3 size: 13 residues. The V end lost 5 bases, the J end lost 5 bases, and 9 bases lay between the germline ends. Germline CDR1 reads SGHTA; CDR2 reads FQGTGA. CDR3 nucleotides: TGTGCCAGCAGCATTACGTGGACCGGGGAGCTGTTTTTT. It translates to CASSITWTGELFF. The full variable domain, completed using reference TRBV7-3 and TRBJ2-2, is GAGVSQTPSNKVTEKGKYVELRCDPISGHTALYWYRQSLGQGPEFLIYFQGTGAADDSGLPNDRFFAVRPEGSVSTLKIQRTERGDSAVYLCASSITWTGELFFGEGSRLTVL.

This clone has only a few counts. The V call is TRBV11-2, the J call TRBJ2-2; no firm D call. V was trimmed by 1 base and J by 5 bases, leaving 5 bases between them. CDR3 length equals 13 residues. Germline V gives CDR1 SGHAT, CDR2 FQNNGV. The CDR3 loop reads CASSLVDTGELFF. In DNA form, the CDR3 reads TGTGCCAGCAGCTTAGTGGATACCGGGGAGCTGTTTTTT.

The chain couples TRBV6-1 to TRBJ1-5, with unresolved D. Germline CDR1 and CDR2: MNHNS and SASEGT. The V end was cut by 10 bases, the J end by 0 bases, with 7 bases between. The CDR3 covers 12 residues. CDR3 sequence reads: CAIRTSNQPQHF. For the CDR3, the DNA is TGTGCCATCAGGACTAGCAATCAGCCCCAGCATTTT.

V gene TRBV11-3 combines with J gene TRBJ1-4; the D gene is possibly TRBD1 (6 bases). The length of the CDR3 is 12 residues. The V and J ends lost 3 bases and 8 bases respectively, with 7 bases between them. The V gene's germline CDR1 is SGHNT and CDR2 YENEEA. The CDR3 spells CASSFDREKLFF. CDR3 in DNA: TGTGCCAGCAGCTTCGACAGGGAAAAACTGTTTTTT.

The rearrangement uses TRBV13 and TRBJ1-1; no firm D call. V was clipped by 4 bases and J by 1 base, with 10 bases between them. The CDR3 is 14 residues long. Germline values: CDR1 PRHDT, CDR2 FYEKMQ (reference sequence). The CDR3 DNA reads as TGTGCCAGCAGCTCCAGGTCCCGGAACACTGAAGCTTTCTTT. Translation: CASSSRSRNTEAFF.

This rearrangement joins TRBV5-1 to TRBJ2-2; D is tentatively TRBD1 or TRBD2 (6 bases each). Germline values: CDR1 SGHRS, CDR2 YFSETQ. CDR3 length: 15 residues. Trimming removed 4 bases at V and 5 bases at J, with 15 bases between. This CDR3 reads CASSLRRGETGELFF. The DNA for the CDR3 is TGCGCCAGCAGCCTCCGAAGGGGGGAAACCGGGGAGCTGTTTTTT.

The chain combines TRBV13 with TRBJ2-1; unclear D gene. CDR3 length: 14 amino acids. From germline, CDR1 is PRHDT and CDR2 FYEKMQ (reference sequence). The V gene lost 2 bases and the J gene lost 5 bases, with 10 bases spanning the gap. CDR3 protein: CASSLPGFNNEQFF. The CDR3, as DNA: TGTGCCAGCAGCTTACCAGGCTTCAACAATGAGCAGTTCTTC.

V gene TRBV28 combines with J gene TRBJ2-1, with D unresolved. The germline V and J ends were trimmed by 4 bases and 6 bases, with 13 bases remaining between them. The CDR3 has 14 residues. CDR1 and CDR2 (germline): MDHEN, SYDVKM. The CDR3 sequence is CASSSPAEGNEQFF. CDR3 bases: TGTGCCAGCAGTTCCCCGGCAGAAGGCAATGAGCAGTTCTTC.

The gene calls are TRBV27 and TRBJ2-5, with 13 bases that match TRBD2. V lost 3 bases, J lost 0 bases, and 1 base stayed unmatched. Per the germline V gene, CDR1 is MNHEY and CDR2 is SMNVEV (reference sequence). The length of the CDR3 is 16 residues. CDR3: CASSLGTSGNQETQYF. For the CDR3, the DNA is TGTGCCAGCAGTTTGGGGACTAGCGGGAACCAAGAGACCCAGTACTTC.

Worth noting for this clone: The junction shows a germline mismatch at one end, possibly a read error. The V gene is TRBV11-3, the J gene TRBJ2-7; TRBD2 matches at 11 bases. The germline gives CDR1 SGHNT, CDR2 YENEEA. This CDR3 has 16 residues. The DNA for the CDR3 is TGTGCCAGCAGCCTAGACCTAACTAGCGGGAGTATCGAGCAGTACTTC. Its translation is CASSLDLTSGSIEQYF.

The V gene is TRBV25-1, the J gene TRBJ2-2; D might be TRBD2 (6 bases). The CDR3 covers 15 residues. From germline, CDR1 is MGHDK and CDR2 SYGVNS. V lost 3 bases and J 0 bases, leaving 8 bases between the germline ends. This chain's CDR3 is CASSEPGANTGELFF. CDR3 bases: TGTGCCAGCAGTGAGCCGGGGGCGAACACCGGGGAGCTGTTTTTT.

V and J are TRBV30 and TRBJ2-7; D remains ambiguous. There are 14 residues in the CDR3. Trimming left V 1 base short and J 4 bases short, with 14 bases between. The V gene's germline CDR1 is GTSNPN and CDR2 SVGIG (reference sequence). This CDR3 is CAWSDRTLGYEQYF. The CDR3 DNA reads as TGTGCCTGGAGTGATAGGACCTTGGGGTACGAGCAGTACTTC.

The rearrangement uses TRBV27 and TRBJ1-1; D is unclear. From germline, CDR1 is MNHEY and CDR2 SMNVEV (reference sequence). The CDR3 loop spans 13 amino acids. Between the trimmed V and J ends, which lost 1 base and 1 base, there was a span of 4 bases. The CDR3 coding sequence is TGTGCCAGCAGTTTATTAAAGAACACTGAAGCTTTCTTT. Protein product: CASSLLKNTEAFF.

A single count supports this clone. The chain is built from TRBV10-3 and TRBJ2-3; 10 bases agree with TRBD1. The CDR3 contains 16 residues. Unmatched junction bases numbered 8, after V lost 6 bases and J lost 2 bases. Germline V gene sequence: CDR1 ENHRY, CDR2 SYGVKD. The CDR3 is CAIRRRQGATTDTQYF. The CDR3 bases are TGTGCCATCAGACGAAGACAGGGGGCGACCACAGATACGCAGTATTTT.